Included here is one T cell receptor (beta chain) sequence, with context. This CDR3 has 19 residues. V shed 0 bases, J shed 0 bases, and the junction held 13 bases outside the gene matches. The PCR was carried out with 60 Vbeta primers and 13 Jbeta primers. Generated by immunoSEQ multiplex PCR, the TCRdb table keeps only in-frame clones and is missing some. The sample has a few hundred thousand clones; approximately 80% are singletons. The sample comes from a study of cytomegalovirus exposure and HLA in healthy donors. This clonotype originated in a girl aged 2 to 9 in good health and CMV-seronegative. V gene TRBV23-1 combines with J gene TRBJ1-2, with 7 bases identical to TRBD1. TRBV23-1 is an open reading frame, and its role is uncertain. The sample was PBMCs. The CDR3 loop is CASSQSGGQVWEANYGYTF. In nucleotides, the CDR3 is TGCGCCAGCAGTCAATCGGGTGGACAGGTATGGGAAGCTAACTATGGCTACACCTTC.